Listed below are T cell receptor beta chains from one sample, sequenced in a study of regulatory and conventional T cells in RAG deficiency. Profiling relied on immunoSEQ multiplex PCR, and the TCRdb table lists in-frame clones only, not all of them. This table has about 28,000 clones, over 80% appearing once. These sequences were also reported in another study, on regulatory T cells.

The sample consisted of Tregs sorted from blood. Source of these receptors: a human donor in good health. Both conserved end residues are part of each CDR3. The D gene is left open where the match is weak. Clone size is not always given. Where it is, it says once, few, many or a class for expanded clones.

v_call: TRBV30
clone_size: .
j_call: TRBJ1-6
d_call: .
cdr3_nt: TGTGCCTGGAGTGTACTGGGGAATTCACCCCTCCACTTT
cdr3_aa: CAWSVLGNSPLHF

v_call: TRBV11-3
clone_size: .
j_call: TRBJ2-3
d_call: TRBD2
cdr3_nt: TGTGCCAGCAGCCTCCAGACTAGCGGGGGGGTAGATACGCAGTATTTT
cdr3_aa: CASSLQTSGGVDTQYF

v_call: TRBV7-3
clone_size: .
j_call: TRBJ2-7
d_call: TRBD2
cdr3_nt: TGTGCCAGCAGCTTAGCGTCGCTAGCGGGGCCCTACGAGCAGTACTTC
cdr3_aa: CASSLASLAGPYEQYF

v_call: TRBV9
clone_size: .
j_call: TRBJ2-3
d_call: TRBD1
cdr3_nt: TGTGCCAGCACCCGTGGGGACAGGGTCGCCGATACGCAGTATTTT
cdr3_aa: CASTRGDRVADTQYF

v_call: TRBV5-5
clone_size: .
j_call: TRBJ2-3
d_call: .
cdr3_nt: TGTGCCAGCCGACCGGGACGATCAGATACGCAGTATTTT
cdr3_aa: CASRPGRSDTQYF

v_call: TRBV19
clone_size: .
j_call: TRBJ2-7
d_call: TRBD1
cdr3_nt: TGTGCCAGTACCACTGGGACAGGAGCTTCCTACGAGCAGTACTTC
cdr3_aa: CASTTGTGASYEQYF

v_call: TRBV9
clone_size: .
j_call: TRBJ2-1
d_call: .
cdr3_nt: TGTGCCAGCAGCCCCTCCGGGGGCGGGACCTACAATGAGCAGTTCTTC
cdr3_aa: CASSPSGGGTYNEQFF

v_call: TRBV5-1
clone_size: .
j_call: TRBJ1-1
d_call: TRBD1
cdr3_nt: TGCGCCAGCAGCTTGGGAACAGGGGGAACGTACACTGAAGCTTTCTTT
cdr3_aa: CASSLGTGGTYTEAFF

v_call: TRBV5-1
clone_size: .
j_call: TRBJ2-5
d_call: TRBD1
cdr3_nt: TGCGCCAGCAGCTCAGATCCGGGACAGAGGGGAGCGGACTTC
cdr3_aa: CASSSDPGQRGADF

v_call: TRBV6-4
clone_size: .
j_call: TRBJ1-1
d_call: .
cdr3_nt: TGTGCCAGCAGTGACTCGATCAGGGGCCGGCGAACTGAAGCTTTCTTT
cdr3_aa: CASSDSIRGRRTEAFF

v_call: TRBV5-8
clone_size: .
j_call: TRBJ2-3
d_call: TRBD1
cdr3_nt: TGTGCCAGCAGCTTCGAAAGGACAGGGCGGGATGGTGATACGCAGTATTTT
cdr3_aa: CASSFERTGRDGDTQYF

v_call: TRBV7-2
clone_size: .
j_call: TRBJ1-5
d_call: .
cdr3_nt: TGTGCCAGCAGCCTCCGGGACCGACGATCGGCCCAGCATTTT
cdr3_aa: CASSLRDRRSAQHF

v_call: TRBV27
clone_size: .
j_call: TRBJ1-2
d_call: .
cdr3_nt: TGTGCCAGCAGGAGAGAAGGGACTCGACGAAGAGATGGCTACACCTTC
cdr3_aa: CASRREGTRRRDGYTF

v_call: TRBV6-1
clone_size: .
j_call: TRBJ1-5
d_call: .
cdr3_nt: TGTGCCAGCAGCAAGGGGCAGCCCCAGCATTTT
cdr3_aa: CASSKGQPQHF

v_call: TRBV11-2
clone_size: .
j_call: TRBJ2-5
d_call: .
cdr3_nt: TGTGCCAGCAGCCGACAGGGAGGTTGGCAAGAGACCCAGTACTTC
cdr3_aa: CASSRQGGWQETQYF

v_call: TRBV7-9
clone_size: .
j_call: TRBJ2-2
d_call: TRBD1
cdr3_nt: TGTGCCAGCAGCTCCGGGACAGGGGTCACCGGGGAGCTGTTTTTT
cdr3_aa: CASSSGTGVTGELFF

v_call: TRBV7-2
clone_size: few
j_call: TRBJ2-6
d_call: .
cdr3_nt: TGTGCCAGCAGCTACACACCATCTGGGGCCAACGTCCTGACTTTC
cdr3_aa: CASSYTPSGANVLTF

v_call: TRBV10-3
clone_size: .
j_call: TRBJ1-2
d_call: TRBD1
cdr3_nt: TGTGCCATCGAAGACAGGGGATCCTATGGCTACACCTTC
cdr3_aa: CAIEDRGSYGYTF

v_call: TRBV11-2
clone_size: once
j_call: TRBJ1-5
d_call: .
cdr3_nt: TGTGCCAGCAGCTCTGGCATGTCAGGTAGCAATCAGCCCCAGCATTTT
cdr3_aa: CASSSGMSGSNQPQHF

v_call: TRBV6-6
clone_size: .
j_call: TRBJ2-3
d_call: .
cdr3_nt: TGTGCCAGCAGCCCTACTGTAGATACGCAGTATTTT
cdr3_aa: CASSPTVDTQYF

v_call: TRBV6-1
clone_size: .
j_call: TRBJ1-1
d_call: TRBD1
cdr3_nt: TGTGCCAGCAGGGGACAGGCCACTGAAGCTTTCTTT
cdr3_aa: CASRGQATEAFF

v_call: TRBV4-1
clone_size: .
j_call: TRBJ1-6
d_call: .
cdr3_nt: TGCGCCAGCAGCCAAGAGAGGGGATGGGCCCTCCACTTT
cdr3_aa: CASSQERGWALHF

v_call: TRBV30
clone_size: few
j_call: TRBJ1-5
d_call: .
cdr3_nt: TGTGCCTGGAGTGTATTGGCAGGGCGCAATCAGCCCCAGCATTTT
cdr3_aa: CAWSVLAGRNQPQHF

v_call: TRBV4-1
clone_size: .
j_call: TRBJ1-2
d_call: TRBD1
cdr3_nt: TGCGCCAGCAGCCCCACCTTACAGGGGGCAACTTACTATGGCTACACCTTC
cdr3_aa: CASSPTLQGATYYGYTF

v_call: TRBV5-4
clone_size: .
j_call: TRBJ2-7
d_call: TRBD1
cdr3_nt: TGTGCCAGCAGCTTGGGGGGGACAGGGGGCTACGAGCAGTACTTC
cdr3_aa: CASSLGGTGGYEQYF

v_call: TRBV27
clone_size: .
j_call: TRBJ2-3
d_call: .
cdr3_nt: TGTGCCAGCAGCCAAAGAAAGGGAAGAGGGACCACCGGGGCGCAGTATTTT
cdr3_aa: CASSQRKGRGTTGAQYF

v_call: TRBV5-6
clone_size: .
j_call: TRBJ1-2
d_call: .
cdr3_nt: TGTGCCAGCAGCTTGGACAGGAACCTCTATGGCTACACCTTC
cdr3_aa: CASSLDRNLYGYTF

v_call: TRBV6-1
clone_size: once
j_call: TRBJ2-7
d_call: .
cdr3_nt: TGTGCCAGCAAGCACAGGGCCTACGAGCAGTACTTC
cdr3_aa: CASKHRAYEQYF

v_call: TRBV9
clone_size: .
j_call: TRBJ2-7
d_call: .
cdr3_nt: TGTGCCAGCAGCGTCCATGGCGATTCCTCCTACGAGCAGTACTTC
cdr3_aa: CASSVHGDSSYEQYF

v_call: TRBV7-2
clone_size: .
j_call: TRBJ2-1
d_call: TRBD2
cdr3_nt: TGTGCCAGCAGCTTACGGTTGGGACTAGACTACAATGAGCAGTTCTTC
cdr3_aa: CASSLRLGLDYNEQFF

v_call: TRBV27
clone_size: once
j_call: TRBJ1-2
d_call: TRBD1
cdr3_nt: TGTGCCAGCAGTCGGGACAGGGACTATGGCTACACCTTC
cdr3_aa: CASSRDRDYGYTF

v_call: TRBV30
clone_size: .
j_call: TRBJ1-6
d_call: .
cdr3_nt: TGTGCCTGGATGAGGACCGGAGGTAATTCACCCCTCCACTTT
cdr3_aa: CAWMRTGGNSPLHF

v_call: TRBV7-6
clone_size: .
j_call: TRBJ2-7
d_call: TRBD1
cdr3_nt: TGTGCCAGCAGCATACAATATACAGGGGGCGAGCAGTACTTC
cdr3_aa: CASSIQYTGGEQYF

v_call: TRBV10-3
clone_size: .
j_call: TRBJ1-1
d_call: TRBD1
cdr3_nt: TGTGCCATCAGAGACAGGGTCTCCTTTGAAGCTTTCTTT
cdr3_aa: CAIRDRVSFEAFF

v_call: TRBV27
clone_size: .
j_call: TRBJ1-1
d_call: .
cdr3_nt: TGTGCCAGCAGTCCGGTGGGCAGGGCCACGGAAGCTTTCTTT
cdr3_aa: CASSPVGRATEAFF

v_call: TRBV7-6
clone_size: .
j_call: TRBJ2-3
d_call: .
cdr3_nt: TGTGCCAGCAGCTTAGCGCTAACAGATACGCAGTATTTT
cdr3_aa: CASSLALTDTQYF

v_call: TRBV6-6
clone_size: .
j_call: TRBJ1-5
d_call: .
cdr3_nt: TGTGCCAGCAGCGGCCCGGGGCCGAATCAGCCCCAGCATTTT
cdr3_aa: CASSGPGPNQPQHF

v_call: TRBV2
clone_size: once
j_call: TRBJ1-1
d_call: .
cdr3_nt: TGTGCCAGCAGATGGGGACGTATGAACACTGAAGCTTTCTTT
cdr3_aa: CASRWGRMNTEAFF

v_call: TRBV6-1
clone_size: .
j_call: TRBJ2-5
d_call: .
cdr3_nt: TGTGCCAGCAGATTCTCAGGGTCTGAGACCCAGTACTTC
cdr3_aa: CASRFSGSETQYF

v_call: TRBV5-1
clone_size: .
j_call: TRBJ1-4
d_call: .
cdr3_nt: TGCGCCAGCAGCTTGAGGGGTAGATTTGAAAAACTGTTTTTT
cdr3_aa: CASSLRGRFEKLFF

v_call: TRBV10-3
clone_size: .
j_call: TRBJ2-6
d_call: .
cdr3_nt: TGTGCCATCAGCGAAATTCCCGGGGCCGGGGCCAACGTCCTGACTTTC
cdr3_aa: CAISEIPGAGANVLTF

v_call: TRBV19
clone_size: .
j_call: TRBJ1-3
d_call: .
cdr3_nt: TGTGCCAGTAGTATACTCTCCGCAGGGTCCGGAAACACCATATATTTT
cdr3_aa: CASSILSAGSGNTIYF

v_call: TRBV11-2
clone_size: .
j_call: TRBJ2-3
d_call: .
cdr3_nt: TGTGCCAGCAGCCCCGGCCTGCCGAGTAAAGATACGCAGTATTTT
cdr3_aa: CASSPGLPSKDTQYF

v_call: TRBV6-1
clone_size: once
j_call: TRBJ1-1
d_call: .
cdr3_nt: TGTGCCAGCAGACGGACAGCGAACACTGAAGCTTTCTTT
cdr3_aa: CASRRTANTEAFF

v_call: TRBV6-5
clone_size: .
j_call: TRBJ1-2
d_call: .
cdr3_nt: TGTGCCAGCAGCCCCGGGACCGCCTGGTCTGGCTACACCTTC
cdr3_aa: CASSPGTAWSGYTF

v_call: TRBV7-2
clone_size: .
j_call: TRBJ2-6
d_call: .
cdr3_nt: TGTGCCACCACCGAGGGGGGGTGGGAGGCCAACGTCCTGACTTTC
cdr3_aa: CATTEGGWEANVLTF

v_call: TRBV14
clone_size: few
j_call: TRBJ2-1
d_call: .
cdr3_nt: TGTGCCAGCAGCCAAGAAGAATGGGGAAGAGGGGATAATGAGCAGTTCTTC
cdr3_aa: CASSQEEWGRGDNEQFF

v_call: TRBV5-1
clone_size: .
j_call: TRBJ1-2
d_call: .
cdr3_nt: TGCGCCAGCAGCTTGGGGAGGACAGATTATGGCTACACCTTC
cdr3_aa: CASSLGRTDYGYTF

v_call: TRBV19
clone_size: .
j_call: TRBJ2-7
d_call: TRBD1
cdr3_nt: TGTGCCACCCGGGACAGATACTACGAGCAGTACTTC
cdr3_aa: CATRDRYYEQYF

v_call: TRBV5-4
clone_size: .
j_call: TRBJ2-1
d_call: .
cdr3_nt: TGTGCCAGCAGCCCCCCGCTCACAATTGAGCAGTTCTTC
cdr3_aa: CASSPPLTIEQFF